These 9 T cell receptor beta chains came from one sample sequenced in a study of T cell repertoires in cytomegalovirus infection (dated by TCRdb to between 2019 and 2020). What this sample's treatment or condition label stands for: in vitro stimulation with specific CMV peptide epitopes to enrich CMV-specific T cells. Instrument used: Illumina HiSeq 1500. TCRdb reprocessed the public reads (quality trimming at Q25 with fastp, clone calling with MiXCR) and kept in-frame beta chains. Each CDR3 protein gets just one entry, which takes the most common genes and DNA from the rows behind it. In all, the sample holds 800,000 to 950,000 distinct CDR3 sequences, and 30% to 35% of those were seen once. Of the sample, under 15% is held by the ten largest clones. These TCRs' antigens remain unknown. The sequencing here drew on cultured CD8+ T cells from PBMCs, taken from culture after CMV antigen stimulation. These receptor sequences come from a human donor in good health (CMV status not recorded). Some clones in this sample may be carry-over from other donors' samples.

The chain uses TRBV12-3 or TRBV12-4 and TRBJ1-1; TRBD1 agrees at 7 bases. The ends lost 3 bases at V and 8 bases at J; junction bases unmatched: 9. This CDR3 region has 14 residues. The CDR3 region has the DNA TGTGCCAGCAGTTTGAGGGGGCAGATACCCGAAGCTTTCTTT. Protein product: CASSLRGQIPEAFF.

The gene calls are TRBV15 and TRBJ2-7, with TRBD1 matching 10 bases. Germline V gene data show CDR1 as LNHNV and CDR2 as YYDKDF (reference sequence). The length of the CDR3 is 15 residues. V lost 1 base and J lost 1; bases outside the gene matches: 1. The CDR3: CATSRGTGGSYEQYF. CDR3 nucleotides: TGTGCCACCAGCAGAGGGACAGGGGGATCCTACGAGCAGTACTTC.

The gene calls are TRBV18 and TRBJ2-5; either TRBD1 or TRBD2 may supply D (6 bases each). Trimming pared 0 bases from V and 5 bases from J, leaving 13 bases between. Germline CDR1 KGHSH, CDR2 LQKENI. CDR3 length equals 15 residues. Here the CDR3 reads CASSPPQGGQETQYF. As DNA, the CDR3 is TGTGCCAGCTCACCACCCCAAGGGGGGCAGGAGACCCAGTACTTC.

A few counts support this clonotype. This chain uses TRBV7-9 with TRBJ2-7, with D unclear. V was cut by 5 bases and J by 3 bases, with 11 bases left in between. This CDR3 spans 13 amino acids. CDR1 SEHNR and CDR2 FQNEAQ come from the germline V gene (reference sequence). Written as DNA, the CDR3 is TGTGCCAGCAGCCCACGGGTGGGCTACGAGCAGTACTTC. Encoded protein: CASSPRVGYEQYF.

The J gene is TRBJ2-2, the V gene TRBV7-6; 7 nucleotides agree with TRBD1. CDR3 length equals 18 residues. V gave up 2 bases and J gave up 4 bases; unmatched junction bases: 13. Germline V gene lookup returns CDR1 SGHVS and CDR2 FNYEAQ. The CDR3 sequence: CASSLKGTEYEVTGELFF. CDR3 sequence (DNA): TGTGCCAGCAGCTTAAAAGGGACAGAATATGAAGTCACCGGGGAGCTGTTTTTT. Full variable domain (rest looked up from reference TRBV7-6 and TRBJ2-2): GAGVSQSPRYKVTKRGQDVALRCDPISGHVSLYWYRQALGQGPEFLTYFNYEAQQDKSGLPNDRFSAERPEGSISTLTIQRTEQRDSAMYRCASSLKGTEYEVTGELFFGEGSRLTVL.

The chain links TRBV27 to TRBJ2-7; D gene ambiguous. CDR3 length equals 12 residues. Germline lookup yields CDR1 MNHEY and CDR2 SMNVEV (reference sequence). Trimming pared 2 bases from V and 4 bases from J, leaving 6 bases between. Here the CDR3 reads CASSLGVYEQYV. CDR3 nucleotide sequence: TGTGCCAGCAGTTTAGGGGTATACGAGCAGTACGTC.

This clonotype was found a few times. The genes are TRBV12-3 or TRBV12-4 and TRBJ1-4, with D possibly matching TRBD1 (5 bases). This CDR3 region has 15 residues. Trimming took off 3 bases at V and 8 bases at J, with 16 bases between the two ends. CDR3 DNA sequence: TGTGCCAGCAGTTTGGAGGGGTATCGTAGAGAAAAACTGTTTTTT. Its translation: CASSLEGYRREKLFF.

J is TRBJ2-7 and V is TRBV13, with 7 positions matching TRBD1. CDR1 is PRHDT, CDR2 FYEKMQ, per germline (reference sequence). V was clipped by 2 bases and J by 0 bases; unmatched bases: 10. The CDR3 spans 17 residues. CDR3 in DNA: TGTGCCAGCAGCTTAAAACAGGGGTTGGGGAGCTCCTACGAGCAGTACGTC. Encoded protein: CASSLKQGLGSSYEQYV.

CDR3 nucleotides: TGTGCCAGCAGCTATGGCGGGGGGGCCTGGGGCGGGGAGCTGTTTTTT. This codes for CASSYGGGAWGGELFF. The chain carries TRBV11-2 and TRBJ2-2; 9 bases fit TRBD2. Germline V CDR1 and CDR2: SGHAT, FQNNGV. The V gene end was trimmed by 4 bases and the J gene end by 7 bases; junction bases not matched to a gene: 10. The CDR3 has 16 residues.